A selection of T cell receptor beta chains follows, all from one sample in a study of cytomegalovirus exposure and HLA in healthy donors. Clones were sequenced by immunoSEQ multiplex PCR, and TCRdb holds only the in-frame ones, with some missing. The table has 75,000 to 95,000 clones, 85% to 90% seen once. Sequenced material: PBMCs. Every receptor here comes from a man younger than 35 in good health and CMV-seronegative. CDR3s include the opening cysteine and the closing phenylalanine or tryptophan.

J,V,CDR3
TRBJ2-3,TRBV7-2,CASSTGQSTDTQYF
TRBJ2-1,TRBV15,CATSSIQGAGYEQFF
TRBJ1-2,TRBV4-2,CASRNTGAGYTF
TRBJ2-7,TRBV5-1,CASSLGLVPTIYEESSEQYF
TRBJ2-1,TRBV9,CASSLAGTYNEQFF
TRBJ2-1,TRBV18,CASSPQGTGRVGEQFF
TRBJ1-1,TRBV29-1,CSVNNRVAHTEAFF
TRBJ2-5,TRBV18,CASSPPDSIETQYF
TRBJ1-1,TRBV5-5,CASSMTATQNTEAFF
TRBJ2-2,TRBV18,CASSPTANTGELFF
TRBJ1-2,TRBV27,CASSLIWSPGGGSYGYTF
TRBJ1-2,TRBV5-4,CASSLAGGAGYTF
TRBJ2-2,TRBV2,CASSDRLRETTGELFF
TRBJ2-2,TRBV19,CASSPGLAGASGELFF
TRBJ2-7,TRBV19,CASSLGRHYPYEQYF
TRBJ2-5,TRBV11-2,CASSLDGYGGLIQETQYF
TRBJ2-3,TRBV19,CASSEVSGGTDTQYF
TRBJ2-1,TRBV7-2,CASSLAAGTGHEQFF
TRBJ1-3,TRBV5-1,CASSLVGGQFSGNTIYF
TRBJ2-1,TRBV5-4,CASSLRTSHNNEQFF
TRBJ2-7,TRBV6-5,CASTPRTGSYEQYF
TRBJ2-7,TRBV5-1,CASSSGLAGTYEQYF
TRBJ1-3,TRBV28,CASSWTGGAGNTIYF
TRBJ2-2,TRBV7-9,CASSGGTSIGTGELFF
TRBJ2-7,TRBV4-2,CASSQEARSYEQYF
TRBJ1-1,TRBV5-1,CASSPRGRTNTEAFF
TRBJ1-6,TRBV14,CASSQGIRFGGDNSPLHF